This T cell receptor beta chain appears in the sequencing data of a study of cytomegalovirus exposure and HLA in healthy donors. Study-wide points: Later work showed greater clonal expansion in HLA-associated TCR beta chains than in equally common others.

Turning to this clone: Its target is unknown.

In the PCR, 60 Vbeta and 13 Jbeta primers were used. Some clones are missing from TCRdb's copy, which holds only in-frame ones; the method was immunoSEQ multiplex PCR. The sample lists about 130,000 clones; just under 75% were seen once. The germline gives CDR1 SGHTA, CDR2 FQGNSA. Germline trimming cut 6 bases from V and 1 base from J; bases unmatched to any gene: 17. CDR3 length equals 18 residues. This TCR derives from a man aged 55 to 69 in good health and CMV-seropositive. This chain links TRBV7-2 with TRBJ1-1; 7 nucleotides match TRBD1. The sequenced material came from PBMCs. The CDR3 sequence: CASSYPGQRPTGNTEAFF. CDR3 DNA sequence: TGTGCCAGCAGTTACCCGGGACAGCGCCCTACTGGGAACACTGAAGCTTTCTTT.